This note documents a single T cell receptor (beta chain) sequence. Authors' methods: How many nucleated cells were present was estimated from reference gene primer amplification. The protocol was immunoSEQ multiplex PCR, while the TCRdb copy is restricted to in-frame clones and leaves out a portion. Clone size and the V and J calls come from that table; the DNA yielded D and trimming. The sample carries tens of thousands of clones, about 88% recorded once. J lost 14 bases, V lost 6 bases, and 10 bases had no gene match. The CDR3 is made up of 12 amino acids. These data originate in a study of blood T cell repertoires in COVID-19. Background on the study: The United States, Italy and Spain supplied acute and convalescent COVID-19 samples. The analysed material was cDNA or gDNA that came from T cells, B-cell-depleted T cells, or PBMCs.

This clonotype originated in a woman in her fifties or sixties with active or convalescent COVID-19. The sequenced sample consisted of peripheral blood. The V call is TRBV12-3 or TRBV12-4, the J call TRBJ2-1, with 7 bases identical to TRBD2. The CDR3 DNA reads TGTGCCAGCAGGTTTGGGGGGGGTGTTAAGTTCTTC. Protein product: CASRFGGGVKFF.